The 20 T cell receptor beta chains given below trace back to one sample, sequenced in a study of blood T cell repertoires in COVID-19. This table comes from immunoSEQ multiplex PCR, and its TCRdb copy is limited to in-frame clones, with some not included. The table shows about 120,000 clones, with 85% to 90% occurring only once. Sequencing was done on a sample of peripheral blood. The receptors stem from a woman aged 50 to 60 with acute or convalescent COVID-19.

The chain joins TRBV2 to TRBJ2-2, with a weak D call TRBD2 (6 bases). Trimming took off 11 bases at V and 7 bases at J, with 17 bases between the two ends. Germline V gene sequence: CDR1 SNHLY, CDR2 FYNNEI. This CDR3 spans 13 amino acids. CDR3 residues: CAATWRDFGELFF. The CDR3 DNA is TGTGCCGCCACCTGGCGGGATTTCGGGGAGCTGTTTTTT.

V and J are TRBV15 and TRBJ2-6, with a possible D match to TRBD1 (5 bases). Germline loops: CDR1 LNHNV, CDR2 YYDKDF (reference sequence). Trimming took off 0 bases at V and 2 bases at J, with 8 bases between the two ends. The CDR3 sequence is 16 residues long. The CDR3 spells CATSRDKGTGANVLTF. Written as DNA, the CDR3 is TGTGCCACCAGCAGAGATAAGGGGACTGGGGCCAACGTCCTGACTTTC.

V is TRBV5-4 and J is TRBJ2-2, with TRBD1 matching 7 bases. Germline V gene sequence: CDR1 SGHNT, CDR2 YYREEE (reference sequence). This CDR3 is 16 amino acids long. V lost 4 bases to trimming and J lost 0 bases; unmatched junction nucleotides: 6. In nucleotides, the CDR3 is TGTGCCAGCAGCCGGGTAGGGGGCTCGAACACCGGGGAGCTGTTTTTT. It yields the protein CASSRVGGSNTGELFF.

This clone turned up a few times. The J gene is TRBJ2-1, the V gene TRBV2; TRBD1 matches 8 bases. The CDR3 contains 15 residues. Germline CDR1 is SNHLY and CDR2 is FYNNEI. V shed 6 bases, J shed 7 bases, and the junction held 11 bases outside the gene matches. CDR3 protein: CASSGPQDRANEQFF. The CDR3 DNA sequence: TGTGCCAGCAGCGGACCCCAGGACAGGGCGAATGAGCAGTTCTTC.

The rearrangement uses TRBV7-2 and TRBJ2-3; the D gene is possibly TRBD2 (7 bases). V shed 4 bases and J shed 0 bases, with 20 bases lying between them. The CDR3 has 18 amino acids. In germline, CDR1 is SGHTA, CDR2 FQGNSA. The CDR3 loop is CASSSVGGGGISTDTQYF. The CDR3 DNA sequence: TGTGCCAGCAGCTCGGTTGGGGGAGGGGGGATTAGCACAGATACGCAGTATTTT. The full variable domain, rest sourced from reference TRBV7-2 and TRBJ2-3, is GAGVSQSPSNKVTEKGKDVELRCDPISGHTALYWYRQSLGQGLEFLIYFQGNSAPDKSGLPSDRFSAERTGGSVSTLTIQRTQQEDSAVYLCASSSVGGGGISTDTQYFGPGTRLTVL.

CDR3 region: CASSRQGIGYGYTF. As DNA, the CDR3 is TGTGCCAGCAGCCGACAGGGAATAGGCTATGGCTACACCTTC. This chain uses TRBV5-5 with TRBJ1-2; 7 bases line up with TRBD1. In germline, CDR1 is SGHKS, CDR2 YYEKEE (reference sequence). The CDR3 has 14 amino acids. J gave up 4 bases and V 4 bases, and 7 bases lay outside the gene matches.

The rearrangement uses TRBV3-1 (or the pseudogene TRBV3-2) and TRBJ2-1; a weak D match, TRBD1 (5 bases). The CDR3 totals 14 residues. CDR1 is LGHDT, CDR2 YNNKEL, per germline (reference sequence). V was cut by 4 bases and J by 2 bases, with 9 bases left in between. CDR3 sequence reads: CASSPQDTYNEQFF. CDR3 DNA: TGTGCCAGCAGCCCACAGGACACCTACAATGAGCAGTTCTTC.

The chain couples TRBV4-3 to TRBJ2-7; D perhaps matches TRBD2 (5 bases). CDR1 is LGHNA and CDR2 is YSLEER in the germline V gene. Trimming took 4 bases from V and 3 from J, leaving 10 bases between them. The CDR3 is 13 residues long. The CDR3 nucleotides read TGCGCCAGCAGCCTTCGACGGGACTACGAGCAGTACTTC. Translation: CASSLRRDYEQYF.

This clone appeared a few times. This rearrangement joins TRBV10-2 to TRBJ1-5, with D unclear. The CDR3 has 13 residues. The germline V gene encodes CDR1 WSHSY and CDR2 SAAADI. Trimming shortened V by 6 bases and J by 0 bases, and 6 bases separated the two germline ends. For the CDR3, the DNA is TGCGCCAGCAGGAGAACTAGCAATCAGCCCCAGCATTTT. As protein: CASRRTSNQPQHF.

This chain links TRBV30 with TRBJ1-1; no clear D. The CDR3 runs 13 residues. V gave up 2 bases and J gave up 5 bases, with 12 bases separating them. CDR1 is GTSNPN, CDR2 SVGIG, per germline (reference sequence). CDR3 residues: CAWSREGRTEAFF. The CDR3 DNA sequence: TGTGCCTGGAGTCGAGAGGGTCGAACTGAAGCTTTCTTT.

This chain links TRBV5-1 with TRBJ1-2; TRBD1 is a possible D gene (5 bases). Germline CDR1 is SGHRS and CDR2 is YFSETQ. V lost 2 bases to trimming and J lost 4 bases, with 12 bases between them. This CDR3 is 14 amino acids long. The CDR3 loop is CASSLGGASYGYTF. In nucleotides, the CDR3 is TGCGCCAGCAGCTTAGGAGGGGCCAGCTATGGCTACACCTTC.

The V and J genes are TRBV12-3 or TRBV12-4 and TRBJ1-1, with TRBD1 as a possible D gene (5 bases). Trimming removed 4 bases at V and 4 bases at J, with 7 bases between. The CDR3 spans 12 residues. In DNA form, the CDR3 reads TGTGCCAGCAGTTGGGGCTTCACTGAAGCTTTCTTT. Translating it yields CASSWGFTEAFF.

This clone has just one count. V is TRBV3-1 (or the pseudogene TRBV3-2) and J is TRBJ2-7, with 9 nucleotides matching TRBD1. CDR1 is LGHDT and CDR2 is YNNKEL in the germline V gene (reference sequence). The J segment lost 6 bases and the V segment lost 1 base, leaving 4 bases of the junction unmatched. The CDR3 extends over 14 amino acids. CDR3 bases: TGTGCCAGCAGCCAAGGGGACAGGGTTGGCGAGCAGTACTTC. Translating gives CASSQGDRVGEQYF.

The chain employs TRBV5-1 and TRBJ1-1, with unresolved D. V dropped 2 bases and J dropped 7 bases, with 12 bases sitting between them. Per the germline V gene, CDR1 is SGHRS and CDR2 is YFSETQ. The length of the CDR3 is 13 residues. The CDR3 is CASSFEGRGEAFF. In nucleotides, the CDR3 is TGCGCCAGCAGCTTCGAGGGCCGGGGTGAAGCTTTCTTT.

This chain connects TRBV5-1 to TRBJ2-7, with D perhaps TRBD2 (5 bases). Deletions cut 4 bases from V and 0 bases from J, with 11 bases between. Germline V gene data show CDR1 as SGHRS and CDR2 as YFSETQ. CDR3 size: 14 residues. The CDR3 reads CASSVNRDSYEQYF. In DNA, the CDR3 is TGCGCCAGCAGCGTAAACCGGGACTCCTACGAGCAGTACTTC.

The chain couples TRBV12-5 to TRBJ2-7, with 7 bases lining up with TRBD1. The CDR3 contains 14 residues. Germline loops: CDR1 LGHNT, CDR2 FRNRAP. The V segment lost 1 base and the J segment 6 bases; nucleotides outside the gene matches: 6. CDR3 region: CASGLGQTGIEQYF. In nucleotides, the CDR3 is TGTGCTAGTGGTTTGGGGCAGACAGGGATCGAGCAGTACTTC.

This clone was recorded once. The V and J genes are TRBV5-1 and TRBJ2-7; no firm D call. From germline, CDR1 is SGHRS and CDR2 YFSETQ. The V end was cut by 2 bases, the J end by 2 bases, with 8 bases between. CDR3 length equals 13 residues. The CDR3, as DNA: TGCGCCAGCAGCTTTAGCCCCACCTACGAGCAGTACTTC. It specifies CASSFSPTYEQYF.

The chain recombines TRBV7-7 with TRBJ2-3; 11 nucleotides match TRBD2. Germline V lookup: CDR1 SSHAT, CDR2 FNYEAQ (reference sequence). V lost 5 bases to trimming and J lost 4 bases; unmatched junction nucleotides: 5. CDR3 length: 15 amino acids. For the CDR3, the DNA is TGTGCCAGCAGCCGTAGCGGGAGGGCCGCAGATACGCAGTATTTT. Protein product: CASSRSGRAADTQYF.

This clone has only a few counts. The same CDR3 arises from other DNA sequences in this sample as well. The gene calls are TRBV7-2 and TRBJ1-1; D remains unclear. Trimming stripped 3 bases from V and 0 bases from J, with 5 bases between. Per the germline V gene, CDR1 is SGHTA and CDR2 is FQGNSA. This CDR3 is 13 amino acids long. The CDR3 DNA follows: TGTGCCAGCAGCTTTTCAGTGAACACTGAAGCTTTCTTT. The encoded protein is CASSFSVNTEAFF.

The chain employs TRBV5-4 and TRBJ1-6; 7 bases are a match to TRBD1. J gave up 6 bases and V 4 bases, and 13 bases lay outside the gene matches. Germline V gene sequence: CDR1 SGHNT, CDR2 YYREEE (reference sequence). The CDR3 consists of 17 residues. The CDR3: CASSLGGGATLNSPLHF. DNA of the CDR3: TGTGCCAGCAGCCTGGGAGGGGGCGCAACTCTTAATTCACCCCTCCACTTT. Using reference TRBV5-4 and TRBJ1-6 for the parts outside the CDR3, the full variable domain is ETGVTQSPTHLIKTRGQQVTLRCSSQSGHNTVSWYQQALGQGPQFIFQYYREEENGRGNFPPRFSGLQFPNYSSELNVNALELDDSALYLCASSLGGGATLNSPLHFGNGTRLTVT.